This entry lists 8 T cell receptor beta chains sequenced from one sample in a study of human T cells and chemical hapten exposure. TCRdb passed the RACE reads through MiXCR, listing each CDR3 protein once. This sample has 80,000 to 95,000 distinct CDR3 sequences, with approximately 11% found just once. Indicated time point: patch test 2, 6 weeks after DPC sensitization. Treatment indicated: therapeutic diphenylcyclopropenone sensitization with weekly scalp DPC. Sample: whole blood, taken in connection with sensitization to the hapten diphenylcyclopropenone (DPC). These receptors came from a man in his forties with alopecia areata. Some clones in this sample may be carry-over from other donors' samples.

The J gene is TRBJ2-1, the V gene TRBV6-2 or TRBV6-3; the D gene could be TRBD1 or TRBD2 (5 bases each). CDR1 is MNHEY, CDR2 SVGEGT, per germline. The CDR3 has 15 residues. The ends were cut back, 8 bases at V and 8 bases at J, with 22 bases in the middle. The CDR3 sequence is CASFEGTARFHEQFF. The DNA for the CDR3 is TGTGCCAGCTTTGAAGGGACCGCCCGATTCCATGAGCAGTTCTTC.

J is TRBJ2-7 and V is TRBV5-1; 7 bases match TRBD2. With V trimmed by 2 bases and J by 5 bases, 13 bases remained unmatched. The length of the CDR3 is 16 residues. Per germline, CDR1 SGHRS and CDR2 YFSETQ. CDR3 loop: CASSLQPGLQFNEQYF. For the CDR3, the DNA is TGCGCCAGCAGCTTACAACCGGGACTACAGTTCAACGAGCAGTACTTC.

The chain joins TRBV6-5 to TRBJ1-5; no firm D call. The V end lost 6 bases, the J end lost 4 bases, and 10 bases lay between the germline ends. This CDR3 spans 13 amino acids. Germline-derived CDR1 and CDR2 are MNHEY and SVGAGI. CDR3 in amino acids: CASRQSGNQPQHF. CDR3 DNA: TGTGCCAGCAGACAGAGCGGGAATCAGCCCCAGCATTTT.

This clonotype was counted a few times. This chain uses TRBV7-2 with TRBJ1-1; D remains ambiguous. Trimming shortened V by 2 bases and J by 8 bases, and 6 bases separated the two germline ends. Germline assignment: CDR1 SGHTA and CDR2 FQGNSA. This CDR3 contains 11 residues. CDR3 region: CASSLLREAFF. As DNA, the CDR3 is TGTGCCAGCAGCTTATTAAGAGAAGCTTTCTTT.

The V gene is TRBV20-1, the J gene TRBJ2-3; D is possibly TRBD2 (6 bases). The CDR3 is 14 amino acids. Germline V lookup: CDR1 DFQATT, CDR2 SNEGSKA (reference sequence). The V end was cut by 3 bases, the J end by 0 bases, with 10 bases between. The CDR3, as DNA: TGCAGTGCTAGGTCGGGGACTAGCACAGATACGCAGTATTTT. This encodes CSARSGTSTDTQYF.

The chain carries TRBV18 and TRBJ2-7; D perhaps matches TRBD1 (6 bases). Germline CDR1 reads KGHSH; CDR2 reads LQKENI. V gave up 6 bases and J gave up 6 bases, with 18 bases separating them. The CDR3 covers 14 residues. CDR3 amino acids: CASSPVGTQGEQYF. The CDR3 region has the DNA TGTGCCAGCTCCCCGGTAGGGACACAGGGCGAGCAGTACTTC.

This clonotype has ten or more counts. The chain combines TRBV5-1 with TRBJ1-1; no clear D. V was trimmed by 1 base and J by 5 bases, leaving 18 bases between them. Germline V gene sequence: CDR1 SGHRS, CDR2 YFSETQ. This CDR3 has 16 amino acids. The CDR3 region is CASSLNYMGSGTEAFF. The CDR3 DNA sequence: TGCGCCAGCAGCTTGAACTACATGGGGTCGGGGACTGAAGCTTTCTTT. Full variable domain (outside the CDR3, taken from reference TRBV5-1 and TRBJ1-1): KAGVTQTPRYLIKTRGQQVTLSCSPISGHRSVSWYQQTPGQGLQFLFEYFSETQRNKGNFPGRFSGRQFSNSRSEMNVSTLELGDSALYLCASSLNYMGSGTEAFFGQGTRLTVV.

This clonotype has a count of ten or more. The chain links TRBV2 to TRBJ1-2; D call uncertain. From germline, CDR1 is SNHLY and CDR2 FYNNEI. Between the trimmed V and J ends, which lost 4 bases and 3 bases, there was a span of 9 bases. The CDR3 loop spans 13 amino acids. This chain's CDR3 is CASSVTGDYGYTF. CDR3 coding DNA: TGTGCCAGCAGTGTCACTGGAGACTATGGCTACACCTTC.